The following is a T cell receptor beta chain sequence with its context. The repertoire was sequenced with immunoSEQ multiplex PCR; TCRdb's copy has only in-frame clones and lacks some. Here the sample spans around 40,000 clones, 80% to 95% being singletons. The record originates from a study of PD-L1 blockade in urothelial cancer. Study as a whole: In the patient group, about 85% of the roughly 29 were males with bladder-origin urothelial cancer.

Time point denoted: pretreatment peripheral blood. The germline V gene has CDR1 SGHTA and CDR2 FQGTGA. The CDR3 spans 15 residues. Deletions cut 5 bases from V and 5 bases from J, with 18 bases between. The receptor's source is a woman in her sixties or seventies with urothelial cancer. The source was PBMCs, collected around atezolizumab (anti-PD-L1) treatment. This chain uses TRBV7-3 with TRBJ2-5, with a tentative D call TRBD1 (6 bases). As DNA, the CDR3 is TGTGCCAGCAGCCCCACAGGGTTTCGAGGGGAGACCCAGTACTTC. It translates to CASSPTGFRGETQYF.